These 7 T cell receptor beta chains share one sample of origin, sequenced in a study of response to subunit inactivated influenza vaccine. TCRdb analysed the RT-PCR reads with MiXCR anew, one entry per CDR3 protein. The data contain roughly 670,000 distinct CDR3 sequences, roughly 15% of them singletons. This material consisted of PBMCs from blood, taken less than 15 days before vaccination. The receptors stem from a man over 45 who received an inactivated influenza vaccine.

The gene calls are TRBV6-1 and TRBJ2-1, with a possible D match to TRBD2 (6 bases). There are 15 residues in the CDR3. Germline CDR1 MNHNS, CDR2 SASEGT. V was cut by 8 bases and J by 4 bases, with 18 bases left in between. Here the CDR3 DNA reads TGTGCCAGCGAAAGGAGAAGTAGCGGATACAATGAGCAGTTCTTC. This sequence encodes CASERRSSGYNEQFF.

The chain is built from TRBV20-1 and TRBJ1-6; the D gene is possibly TRBD1 (5 bases). The CDR3 has 14 amino acids. V was trimmed by 0 bases and J by 8 bases, leaving 11 bases between them. Germline-derived CDR1 and CDR2 are DFQATT and SNEGSKA (reference sequence). CDR3 nucleotide sequence: TGCAGTGCTAGAGAGGTGCAGGGTCATTCACCCCTCCACTTT. Translation gives CSAREVQGHSPLHF.

The chain is built from TRBV20-1 and TRBJ2-7; D possibly matches TRBD1 or TRBD2 (5 bases each). Germline assignment: CDR1 DFQATT and CDR2 SNEGSKA (reference sequence). The CDR3 length is 15 residues. V dropped 2 bases and J dropped 2 bases, with 16 bases sitting between them. The CDR3 DNA is TGCAGTGCTAGATTCTCCGGGACGGCAACCTACGAGCAGTACTTC. This gives the protein CSARFSGTATYEQYF.

This clonotype was recorded many times. This chain joins TRBV2 and TRBJ2-5; 7 nucleotides match TRBD1. The CDR3 totals 16 residues. V lost 6 bases, J lost 1 base, and 11 bases stayed unmatched. Germline-derived CDR1 and CDR2 are SNHLY and FYNNEI. The CDR3 DNA reads TGTGCCAGCAGCCGAACGACAGGGAATACCCAAGAGACCCAGTACTTC. Its protein is CASSRTTGNTQETQYF. The entire variable domain, with the rest obtained from reference TRBV2 and TRBJ2-5, is as follows: EPEVTQTPSHQVTQMGQEVILRCVPISNHLYFYWYRQILGQKVEFLVSFYNNEISEKSEIFDDQFSVERPDGSNFTLKIRSTKLEDSAMYFCASSRTTGNTQETQYFGPGTRLLVL.

This clonotype turned up a few times. The chain links TRBV7-3 to TRBJ2-3; a possible D gene is TRBD2 (5 bases). The germline V gene has CDR1 SGHTA and CDR2 FQGTGA. The germline V and J ends were trimmed by 1 base and 6 bases, with 14 bases remaining between them. CDR3 length: 15 residues. The CDR3 DNA is TGTGCCAGCAGCTTAAAACCGGGATTGGGCGATACGCAGTATTTT. It codes for CASSLKPGLGDTQYF.

This clonotype was seen a handful of times. V gene TRBV13 combines with J gene TRBJ2-5; 9 bases fit TRBD1. After removal of 5 bases from V and 3 bases from J, the junction contained 4 bases not matched to a gene. The CDR3 is 14 amino acids. Germline CDR1 and CDR2: PRHDT and FYEKMQ (reference sequence). CDR3 in amino acids: CASSLRTGEETQYF. The CDR3 nucleotides are TGTGCCAGCAGCCTAAGGACAGGGGAAGAGACCCAGTACTTC.

This clonotype has only a few counts. The V gene is TRBV7-9, the J gene TRBJ2-5, with D tentatively TRBD1 (6 bases). The CDR3 loop spans 17 amino acids. The V gene's germline CDR1 is SEHNR and CDR2 FQNEAQ (reference sequence). V lost 4 bases and J lost 4, with 22 bases in between. The CDR3 sequence: CASSSGPGTPDGETQYF. CDR3 sequence (DNA): TGTGCCAGCAGCTCAGGCCCCGGGACACCCGACGGAGAGACCCAGTACTTC. Drawing the rest from reference TRBV7-9 and TRBJ2-5, the complete variable domain is DTGVSQNPRHKITKRGQNVTFRCDPISEHNRLYWYRQTLGQGPEFLTYFQNEAQLEKSRLLSDRFSAERPKGSFSTLEIQRTEQGDSAMYLCASSSGPGTPDGETQYFGPGTRLLVL.